The sequence of this T cell receptor (beta chain) was determined in a study of T cell responses to AZD1222 COVID-19 vaccine. Findings and caveats of the study: Baseline seropositivity characterized only a handful of AZD1222 recipients. Nearly half of unique spike-specific TCRs reportedly avoided B.1.351 and B.1.1.7 mutated regions.

About this clone itself: No antigen is known for it.

Data came from immunoSEQ multiplex PCR; TCRdb stores just in-frame clones and leaves some out. The table has 65,000 to 70,000 clones, around 82% seen once. V lost 5 bases and J lost 5, with 6 bases in between. The germline V gene has CDR1 DFQATT and CDR2 SNEGSKA (reference sequence). The CDR3 is 10 residues long. The chain uses TRBV20-1 and TRBJ1-2; D remains unclear. The sequencing used peripheral blood, collected on day 0 of AZD1222 vaccination. This receptor was taken from an adult in good health. The DNA for the CDR3 is TGCAGTGCTTCCTTTTATGGCTACACCTTC. Residues: CSASFYGYTF.